This is a list of T cell receptor beta chains from one sample in a study of control samples from healthy donors and cancer patients. The protocol was immunoSEQ multiplex PCR, while the TCRdb copy is restricted to in-frame clones and leaves out a portion. The table records more than 95,000 clones, 80% to 90% of them present only once. The sequenced sample was PBMCs. These receptor sequences come from a woman aged 45-59 years with colorectal cancer. The CDR3 runs from the conserved cysteine through the conserved F or W. Some rows mark clone size as missing; the rest say once, few, many or name a class of expanded clone.

cdr3_aa: CASSPRNTEAFF
v_call: TRBV2
clone_size: -

cdr3_aa: CASTVRGTGETQYF
v_call: TRBV2
clone_size: -

cdr3_aa: CASSTGDAKDTQYF
v_call: TRBV6-5
clone_size: -

cdr3_aa: CATSAVGTDTQYF
v_call: TRBV24-1
clone_size: -

cdr3_aa: CASSDARNEQFF
v_call: TRBV6-5
clone_size: -

cdr3_aa: CASTLWAGQEDTQYF
v_call: TRBV27
clone_size: -

cdr3_aa: CASRTTGGHYGYTF
v_call: TRBV27
clone_size: -

cdr3_aa: CASSSQGVRTEAFF
v_call: TRBV28
clone_size: -

cdr3_aa: CASSYKPGQGNTEAFF
v_call: TRBV3-1/TRBV3-2
clone_size: -

cdr3_aa: CASSDRWGGSIGEQFF
v_call: TRBV6-1
clone_size: -

cdr3_aa: CASSKTPGLAGKQDTQYF
v_call: TRBV5-1
clone_size: -

cdr3_aa: CASSPQGRGAGANYGYTF
v_call: TRBV18
clone_size: -

cdr3_aa: CASSQLGTSGSRAGELFF
v_call: TRBV4-1
clone_size: few

cdr3_aa: CSAEIQETQYF
v_call: TRBV20-1
clone_size: -

cdr3_aa: CASSIEGRGYTF
v_call: TRBV19
clone_size: -

cdr3_aa: CSVEDRDIRDTQYF
v_call: TRBV29-1
clone_size: -

cdr3_aa: CASSSGSNYGYTF
v_call: TRBV12-3/TRBV12-4
clone_size: few

cdr3_aa: CAWSRDNNEQFF
v_call: TRBV30
clone_size: -

cdr3_aa: CASSLTSSGDVDEQYF
v_call: TRBV7-9
clone_size: -

cdr3_aa: CATLVQGSGELFF
v_call: TRBV10-3
clone_size: -

cdr3_aa: CATSGWPQHF
v_call: TRBV24-1
clone_size: -

cdr3_aa: CASTPRAGANVLTF
v_call: TRBV3-1/TRBV3-2
clone_size: -

cdr3_aa: CASSPTGYKGTEAFF
v_call: TRBV11-2
clone_size: once

cdr3_aa: CAISESTGAGSQHF
v_call: TRBV10-3
clone_size: -

cdr3_aa: CASSLTSSYEQYF
v_call: TRBV5-1
clone_size: -

cdr3_aa: CASSLGQANYGYTF
v_call: TRBV5-5
clone_size: once

cdr3_aa: CASSMIEGDGYTF
v_call: TRBV19
clone_size: -

cdr3_aa: CASSSGGTGNTIYF
v_call: TRBV11-2
clone_size: -

cdr3_aa: CASSLTGNSGNTIYF
v_call: TRBV6-5
clone_size: once

cdr3_aa: CASSLFRGITGNTIYF
v_call: TRBV28
clone_size: -

cdr3_aa: CASSSGPGRGFF
v_call: TRBV5-1
clone_size: -

cdr3_aa: CAISDRQYEQYF
v_call: TRBV10-3
clone_size: -

cdr3_aa: CASSSERGGEYEQYF
v_call: TRBV2
clone_size: -

cdr3_aa: CASSAGGRRIDIQYF
v_call: TRBV5-1
clone_size: -

cdr3_aa: CASSLAGRSNYGYTF
v_call: TRBV5-1
clone_size: -

cdr3_aa: CASTYMGDSGELFF
v_call: TRBV6-5
clone_size: -

cdr3_aa: CATSREENTEAFF
v_call: TRBV15
clone_size: -

cdr3_aa: CASSPGRIRDQPQHF
v_call: TRBV7-9
clone_size: -

cdr3_aa: CACLCSGYNSPLHF
v_call: TRBV30
clone_size: -

cdr3_aa: CASGLVLQGQGKYEQYF
v_call: TRBV12-5
clone_size: -

cdr3_aa: CASSIDWGQGANQPQHF
v_call: TRBV19
clone_size: -

cdr3_aa: CASSLSTGSYEQYF
v_call: TRBV9
clone_size: once

cdr3_aa: CASSSRDVMIF
v_call: TRBV6-5
clone_size: -

cdr3_aa: CASSNGQGWGTEAFF
v_call: TRBV19
clone_size: medium-sized

cdr3_aa: CASSLGKVRESQYF
v_call: TRBV7-9
clone_size: -

cdr3_aa: CASSIEDRGYEQYF
v_call: TRBV19
clone_size: -